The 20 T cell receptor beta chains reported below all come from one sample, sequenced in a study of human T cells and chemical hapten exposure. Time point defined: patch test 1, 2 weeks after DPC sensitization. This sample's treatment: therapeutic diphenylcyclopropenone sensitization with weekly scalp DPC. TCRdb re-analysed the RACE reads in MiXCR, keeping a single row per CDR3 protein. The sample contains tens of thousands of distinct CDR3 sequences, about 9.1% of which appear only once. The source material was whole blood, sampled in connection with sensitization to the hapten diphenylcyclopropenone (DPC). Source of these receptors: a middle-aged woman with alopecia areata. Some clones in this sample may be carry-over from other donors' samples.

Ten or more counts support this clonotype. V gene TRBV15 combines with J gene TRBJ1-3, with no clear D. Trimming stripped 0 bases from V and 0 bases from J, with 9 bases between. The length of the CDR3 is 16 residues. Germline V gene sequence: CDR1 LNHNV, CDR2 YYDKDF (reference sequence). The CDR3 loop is CATSRDLASSGNTIYF. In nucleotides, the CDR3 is TGTGCCACCAGCAGAGATCTAGCGAGCTCTGGAAACACCATATATTTT.

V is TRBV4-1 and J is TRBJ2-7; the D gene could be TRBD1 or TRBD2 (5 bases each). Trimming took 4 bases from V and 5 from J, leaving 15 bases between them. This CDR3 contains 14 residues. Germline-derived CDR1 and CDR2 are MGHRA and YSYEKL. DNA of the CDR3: TGCGCCAGCAGCCTTACCGGGACGATAAACGAGCAGTACTTC. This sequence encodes CASSLTGTINEQYF.

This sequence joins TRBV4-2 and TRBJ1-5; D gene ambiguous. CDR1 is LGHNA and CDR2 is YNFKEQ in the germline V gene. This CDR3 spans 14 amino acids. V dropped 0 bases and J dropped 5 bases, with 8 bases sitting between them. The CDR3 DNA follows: TGTGCCAGCAGCCAAGAAGCCAAGTATCAGCCCCAGCATTTT. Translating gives CASSQEAKYQPQHF.

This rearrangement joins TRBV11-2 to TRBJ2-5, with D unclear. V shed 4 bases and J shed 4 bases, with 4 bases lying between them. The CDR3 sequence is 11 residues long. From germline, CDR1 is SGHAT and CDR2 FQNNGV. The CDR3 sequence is CASSWGETQYF. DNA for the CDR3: TGTGCCAGCAGCTGGGGAGAGACCCAGTACTTC.

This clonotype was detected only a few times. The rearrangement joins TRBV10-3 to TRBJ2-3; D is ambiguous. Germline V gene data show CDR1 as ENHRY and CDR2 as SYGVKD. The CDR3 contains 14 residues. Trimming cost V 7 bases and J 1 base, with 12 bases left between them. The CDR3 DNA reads TGTGCCATCACCGACCGGTCGGGCACAGATACGCAGTATTTT. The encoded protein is CAITDRSGTDTQYF.

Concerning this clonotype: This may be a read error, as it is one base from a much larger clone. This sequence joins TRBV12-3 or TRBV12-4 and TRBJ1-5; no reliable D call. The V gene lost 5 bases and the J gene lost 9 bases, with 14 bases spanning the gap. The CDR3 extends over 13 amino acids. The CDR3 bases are TGTGCCAGCAGTGAAAACGAGGGTCGGCCCCAGCATTTT. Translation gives CASSENEGRPQHF.

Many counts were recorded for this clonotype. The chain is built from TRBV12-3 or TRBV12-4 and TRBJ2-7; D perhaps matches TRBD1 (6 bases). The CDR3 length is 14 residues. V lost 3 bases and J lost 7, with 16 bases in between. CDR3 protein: CASSFQGTLGEQYF. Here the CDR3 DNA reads TGTGCCAGCAGTTTCCAGGGGACGCTCGGTGAGCAGTACTTC.

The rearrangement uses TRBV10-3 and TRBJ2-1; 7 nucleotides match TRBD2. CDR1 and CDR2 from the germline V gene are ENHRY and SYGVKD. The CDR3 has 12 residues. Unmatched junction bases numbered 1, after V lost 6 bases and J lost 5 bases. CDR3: CAISRGDNEQFF. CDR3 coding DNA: TGTGCCATCAGCCGGGGGGACAATGAGCAGTTCTTC.

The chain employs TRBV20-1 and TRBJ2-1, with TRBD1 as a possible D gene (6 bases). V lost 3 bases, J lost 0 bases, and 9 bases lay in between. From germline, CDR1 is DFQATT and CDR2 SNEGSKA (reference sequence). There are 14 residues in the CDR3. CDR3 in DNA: TGCAGTGCTAGTAGGGGGAGCTCCTACAATGAGCAGTTCTTC. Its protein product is CSASRGSSYNEQFF.

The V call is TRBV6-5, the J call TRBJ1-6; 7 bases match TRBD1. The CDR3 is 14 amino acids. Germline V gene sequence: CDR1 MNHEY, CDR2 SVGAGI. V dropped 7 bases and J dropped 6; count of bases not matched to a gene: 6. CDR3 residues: CASKPGQINSPLHF. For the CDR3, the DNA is TGTGCCAGCAAACCGGGACAGATTAATTCACCCCTCCACTTT.

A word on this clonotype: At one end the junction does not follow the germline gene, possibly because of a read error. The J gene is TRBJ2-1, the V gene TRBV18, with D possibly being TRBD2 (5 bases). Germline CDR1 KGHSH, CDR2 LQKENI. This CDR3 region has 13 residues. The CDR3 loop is CARSPGLGDEQFF. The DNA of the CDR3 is TGTGCCCGCTCACCAGGCCTCGGGGATGAGCAGTTCTTC.

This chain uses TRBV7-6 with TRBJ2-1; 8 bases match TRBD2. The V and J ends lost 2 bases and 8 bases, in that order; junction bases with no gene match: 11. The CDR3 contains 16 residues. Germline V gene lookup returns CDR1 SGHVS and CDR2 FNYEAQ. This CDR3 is CASSLSSGLAGHEQFF. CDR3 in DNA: TGTGCCAGCAGCTTATCTTCGGGGCTAGCGGGCCATGAGCAGTTCTTC.

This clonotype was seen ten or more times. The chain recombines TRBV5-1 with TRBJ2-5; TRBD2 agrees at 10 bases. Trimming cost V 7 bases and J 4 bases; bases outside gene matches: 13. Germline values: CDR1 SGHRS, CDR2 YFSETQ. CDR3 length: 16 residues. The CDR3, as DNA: TGCGCCAGCCGCCCGCGACAGCGGGGGGGCCGAGAGACCCAGTACTTC. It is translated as CASRPRQRGGRETQYF.

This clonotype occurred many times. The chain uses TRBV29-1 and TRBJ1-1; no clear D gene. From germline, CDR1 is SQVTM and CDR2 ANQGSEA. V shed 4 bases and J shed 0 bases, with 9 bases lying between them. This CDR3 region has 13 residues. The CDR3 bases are TGCAGCGTTGGGGGTATGTTGAACACTGAAGCTTTCTTT. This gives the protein CSVGGMLNTEAFF. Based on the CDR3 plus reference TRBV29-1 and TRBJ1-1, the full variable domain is SAVISQKPSRDICQRGTSLTIQCQVDSQVTMMFWYRQQPGQSLTLIATANQGSEATYESGFVIDKFPISRPNLTFSTLTVSNMSPEDSSIYLCSVGGMLNTEAFFGQGTRLTVV.

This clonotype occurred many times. The CDR3: CASSLTGVSYGYTF. In DNA, the CDR3 is TGCGCCAGCAGCCTGACAGGGGTCTCCTATGGCTACACCTTC. The chain links TRBV4-1 to TRBJ1-2; 8 bases align to TRBD1. Germline lookup yields CDR1 MGHRA and CDR2 YSYEKL. The length of the CDR3 is 14 residues. Trimming removed 4 bases from V and 4 bases from J; junction bases left unmatched: 5.

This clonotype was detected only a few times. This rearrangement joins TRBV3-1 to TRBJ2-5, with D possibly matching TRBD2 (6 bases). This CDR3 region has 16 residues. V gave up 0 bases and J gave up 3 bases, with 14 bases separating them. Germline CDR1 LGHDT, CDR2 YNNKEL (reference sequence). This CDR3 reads CASSQDLPRGEETQYF. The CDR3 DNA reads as TGTGCCAGCAGCCAAGATCTTCCTCGCGGGGAAGAGACCCAGTACTTC.

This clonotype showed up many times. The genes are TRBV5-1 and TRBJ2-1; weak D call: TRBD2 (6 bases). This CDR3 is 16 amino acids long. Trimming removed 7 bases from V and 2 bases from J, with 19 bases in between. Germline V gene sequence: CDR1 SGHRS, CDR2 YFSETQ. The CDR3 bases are TGCGCCAGCGGGCCCGGCTCTGCGGGACCCTACAATGAGCAGTTCTTC. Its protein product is CASGPGSAGPYNEQFF.

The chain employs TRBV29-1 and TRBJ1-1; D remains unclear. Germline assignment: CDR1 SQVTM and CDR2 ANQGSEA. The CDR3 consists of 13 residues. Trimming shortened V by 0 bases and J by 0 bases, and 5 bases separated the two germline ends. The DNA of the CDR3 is TGCAGCGTTGAAGATTCTCTGAACACTGAAGCTTTCTTT. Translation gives CSVEDSLNTEAFF.

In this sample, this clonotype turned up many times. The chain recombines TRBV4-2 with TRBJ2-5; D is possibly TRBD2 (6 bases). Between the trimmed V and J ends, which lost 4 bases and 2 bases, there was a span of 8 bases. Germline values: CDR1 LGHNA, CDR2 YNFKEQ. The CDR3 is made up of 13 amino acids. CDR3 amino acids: CASSRGRQETQYF. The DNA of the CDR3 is TGTGCCAGCAGCCGGGGGAGGCAAGAGACCCAGTACTTC.

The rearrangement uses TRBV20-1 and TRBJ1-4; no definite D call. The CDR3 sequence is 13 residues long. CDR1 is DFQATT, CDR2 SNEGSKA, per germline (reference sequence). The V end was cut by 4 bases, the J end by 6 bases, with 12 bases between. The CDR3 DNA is TGCAGTGCTACGAGGGAGGGCGATGAAAAACTGTTTTTT. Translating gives CSATREGDEKLFF.